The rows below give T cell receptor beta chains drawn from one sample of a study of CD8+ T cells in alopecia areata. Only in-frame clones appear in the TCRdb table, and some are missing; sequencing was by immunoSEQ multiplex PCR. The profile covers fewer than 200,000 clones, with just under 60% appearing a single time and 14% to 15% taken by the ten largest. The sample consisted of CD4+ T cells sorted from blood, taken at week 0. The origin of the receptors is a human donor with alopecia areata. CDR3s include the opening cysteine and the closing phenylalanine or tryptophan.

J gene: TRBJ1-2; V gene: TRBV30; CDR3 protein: CAWKQGAWDYGYTF
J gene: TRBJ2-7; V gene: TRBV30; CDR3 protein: CAWTDFYEQYF
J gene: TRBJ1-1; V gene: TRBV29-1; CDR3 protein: CSGGGRMNTEAFF
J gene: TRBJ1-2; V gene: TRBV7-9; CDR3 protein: CASSLPPGGGYTF
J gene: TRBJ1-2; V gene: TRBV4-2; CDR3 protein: CASSQGPGQGAGYTF
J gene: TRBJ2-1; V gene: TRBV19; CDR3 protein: CASSMEGGAYNEQFF
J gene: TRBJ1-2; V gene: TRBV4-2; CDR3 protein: CASSRETLSYGYTF
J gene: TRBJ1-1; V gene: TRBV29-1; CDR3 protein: CSVEKVVQSTEAFF
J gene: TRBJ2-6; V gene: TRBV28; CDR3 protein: CASTGGAVSGANVLTF
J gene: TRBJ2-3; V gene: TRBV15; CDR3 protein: CATSRVTVDTQYF
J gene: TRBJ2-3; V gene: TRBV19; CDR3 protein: CASKGRSTDTQYF
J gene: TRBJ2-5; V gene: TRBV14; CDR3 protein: CASSQDWVKETQYF
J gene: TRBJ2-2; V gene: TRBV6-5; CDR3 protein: CASSYTPGGRTGELFF
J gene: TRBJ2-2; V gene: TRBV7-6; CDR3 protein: CASSLATARGTGELFF
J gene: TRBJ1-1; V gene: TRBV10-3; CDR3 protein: CAISDPPEAFF
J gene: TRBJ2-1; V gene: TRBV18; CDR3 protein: CASSPPGRGDNEQFF
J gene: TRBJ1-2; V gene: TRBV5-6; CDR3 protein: CASSLRDRPYGYTF
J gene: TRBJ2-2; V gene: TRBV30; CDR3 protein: CAAGFSGELFF
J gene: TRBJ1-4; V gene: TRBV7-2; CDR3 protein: CASSLEGLGEKLFF
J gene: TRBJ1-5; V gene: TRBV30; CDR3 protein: CAWSVRTGRDQPQHF
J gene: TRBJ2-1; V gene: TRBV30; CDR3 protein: CAWSVYREVNEQFF
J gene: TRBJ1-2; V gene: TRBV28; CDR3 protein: CASSQTGSYGYTF
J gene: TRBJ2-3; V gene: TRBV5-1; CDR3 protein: CASSALDRGNTDTQYF
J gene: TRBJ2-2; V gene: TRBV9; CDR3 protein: CASSVATANTGELFF
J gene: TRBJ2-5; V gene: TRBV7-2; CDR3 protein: CASSLGLLETQYF
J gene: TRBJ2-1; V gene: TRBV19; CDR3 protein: CASSILGPDNEQFF
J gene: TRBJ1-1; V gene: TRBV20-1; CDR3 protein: CSASRGFEAFF
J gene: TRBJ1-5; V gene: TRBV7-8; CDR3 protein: CASSFSSLNRGSNQPQHF
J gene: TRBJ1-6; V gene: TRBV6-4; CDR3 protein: CASSDRAFSPLHF
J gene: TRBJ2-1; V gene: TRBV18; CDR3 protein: CASSPPSGGHNEQFF
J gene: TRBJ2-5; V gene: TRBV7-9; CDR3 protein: CASSPSAGGKTQYF
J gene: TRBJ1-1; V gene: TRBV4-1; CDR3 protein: CASSPKSQGNEAFF
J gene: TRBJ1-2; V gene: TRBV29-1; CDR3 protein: CSVEEGTGAGGYTF
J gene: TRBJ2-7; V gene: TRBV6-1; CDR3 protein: CASSDSDRGLSYEQYF
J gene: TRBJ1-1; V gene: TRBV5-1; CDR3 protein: CASSLEGGFSEAFF
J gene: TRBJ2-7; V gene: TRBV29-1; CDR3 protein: CSVAVRGQTYEQYF
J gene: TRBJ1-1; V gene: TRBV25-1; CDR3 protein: CASSWGRPENTEAFF
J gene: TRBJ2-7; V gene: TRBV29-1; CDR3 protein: CSVEGQAYEQYF
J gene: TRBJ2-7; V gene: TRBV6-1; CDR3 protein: CASSYVERGGQQYF
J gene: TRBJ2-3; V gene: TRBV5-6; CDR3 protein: CASSLRLAGSTDTQYF
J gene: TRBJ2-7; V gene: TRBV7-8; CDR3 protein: CASSASRPGQTYEQYF
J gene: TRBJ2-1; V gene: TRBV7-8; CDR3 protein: CASSLGQGLGEQFF
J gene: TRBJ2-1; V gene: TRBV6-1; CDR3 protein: CASSEGGSSYNEQFF
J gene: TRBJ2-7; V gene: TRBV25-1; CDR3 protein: CASTESGIEGYEQYF
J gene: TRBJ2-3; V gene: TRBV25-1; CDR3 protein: CASRSVGVTDTQYF
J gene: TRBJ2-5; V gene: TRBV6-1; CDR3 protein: CASSEGPSETQYF
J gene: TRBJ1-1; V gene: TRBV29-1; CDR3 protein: CSAESNREGMNTEAFF
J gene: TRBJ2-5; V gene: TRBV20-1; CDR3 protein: CSGTQETQYF
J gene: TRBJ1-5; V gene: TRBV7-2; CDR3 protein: CASSPRSGYQPQHF
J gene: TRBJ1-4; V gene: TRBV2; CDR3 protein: CASSAEKLFF
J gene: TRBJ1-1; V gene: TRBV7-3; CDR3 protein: CASSAGGGLSTEAFF
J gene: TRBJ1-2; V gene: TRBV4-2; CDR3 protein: CASSQERGNYGYTF
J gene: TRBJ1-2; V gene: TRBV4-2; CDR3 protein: CASSPGEGGLNYGYTF
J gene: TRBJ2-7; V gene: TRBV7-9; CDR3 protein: CASSLGTGGVWGEQYF
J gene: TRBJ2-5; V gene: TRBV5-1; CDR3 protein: CASSLGGVARQETQYF
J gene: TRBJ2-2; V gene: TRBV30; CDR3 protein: CAWDRRNTGELFF
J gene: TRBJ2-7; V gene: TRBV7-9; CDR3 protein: CASSFDGGSSYEQYF
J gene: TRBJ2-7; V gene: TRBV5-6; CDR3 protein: CASSFLQGTYEQYF